A single sample is the source of the 27 T cell receptor beta chains below, sequenced in a study of cytomegalovirus exposure and HLA in healthy donors. PCR was performed using 60 Vbeta and 13 Jbeta primers. TCRdb's table, derived via immunoSEQ multiplex PCR, lists solely in-frame clones and lacks some. The sample consists of 150,000 or so clones, more than 9.5% of them appearing once. The specimen was PBMCs. These receptors originate from a man in his fifties or sixties in good health and CMV-seronegative.

The chain carries TRBV27 and TRBJ2-2; D is perhaps TRBD2 (6 bases). Trimming cost V 6 bases and J 7 bases, with 15 bases left between them. The CDR3 is 14 amino acids. The germline CDR1 and CDR2 sequences are MNHEY and SMNVEV (reference sequence). The CDR3 protein is CASRLAGEVGELFF. The CDR3 nucleotides are TGTGCCAGCAGACTAGCCGGGGAAGTCGGGGAGCTGTTTTTT.

This chain uses TRBV7-2 with TRBJ2-5, with D possibly matching TRBD2 (5 bases). The CDR3 consists of 14 residues. Germline CDR1 and CDR2: SGHTA and FQGNSA. Trimming removed 1 base at V and 7 bases at J, with 13 bases between. CDR3 region: CASSLEANRGTQYF. The DNA of the CDR3 is TGTGCCAGCAGCTTAGAAGCTAATCGGGGGACCCAGTACTTC. Looking up the rest from reference TRBV7-2 and TRBJ2-5 gives the full variable domain: GAGVSQSPSNKVTEKGKDVELRCDPISGHTALYWYRQSLGQGLEFLIYFQGNSAPDKSGLPSDRFSAERTGGSVSTLTIQRTQQEDSAVYLCASSLEANRGTQYFGPGTRLLVL.

In this sample, this clone turned up a few times. The chain combines TRBV5-4 with TRBJ2-5; 13 nucleotides line up with TRBD2. The trim removed 9 bases at V and 2 bases at J, leaving 16 bases unmatched. Germline CDR1 reads SGHNT; CDR2 reads YYREEE (reference sequence). CDR3 size: 18 residues. As DNA, the CDR3 is TGTGCCATCCCCCGGGGTAGACTAGCGGGAGGAGGACAAGAGACCCAGTACTTC. Translation gives CAIPRGRLAGGGQETQYF.

The J gene is TRBJ1-4, the V gene TRBV6-4; TRBD1 might be the D (6 bases). Per germline, CDR1 MRHNA and CDR2 SNTAGT. Trimming took 3 bases from V and 5 from J, leaving 10 bases between them. The CDR3 length is 14 residues. This CDR3 reads CASSEGTNNEKLFF. As DNA, the CDR3 is TGTGCCAGCAGTGAGGGGACAAACAATGAAAAACTGTTTTTT.

This clone was found a few times. The chain links TRBV6-5 to TRBJ1-2; TRBD1 agrees at 9 bases. V lost 6 bases to trimming and J lost 9 bases; unmatched junction nucleotides: 8. The CDR3 length is 13 residues. In germline, CDR1 is MNHEY, CDR2 SVGAGI. This CDR3 is CASSLGTGRRYTF. The CDR3 DNA sequence: TGTGCCAGCAGCCTAGGGACAGGGCGTCGCTACACCTTC.

This clone was counted a few times. The chain links TRBV27 to TRBJ1-2; maybe TRBD1 (6 bases). CDR3 size: 14 residues. CDR1 and CDR2 (germline): MNHEY, SMNVEV (reference sequence). V was shortened by 2 bases and J by 0 bases, with 7 bases between the two germline ends. Here the CDR3 reads CASSLKGANYGYTF. The CDR3 DNA reads TGTGCCAGCAGTTTAAAGGGGGCTAACTATGGCTACACCTTC.

This clone was seen a handful of times. The chain has TRBV7-3 and TRBJ2-3, with D possibly matching TRBD2 (5 bases). This CDR3 has 16 amino acids. Looked up from germline, CDR1 is SGHTA and CDR2 is FQGTGA. Trimming took 6 bases from V and 5 from J, leaving 21 bases between them. The DNA for the CDR3 is TGTGCCAGCAGTCCGGCCCCCAGCGGACGGGGAGATACGCAGTATTTT. Its protein product is CASSPAPSGRGDTQYF.

Details on this clone: The same CDR3 arises from other DNA sequences in this sample as well. The chain couples TRBV19 to TRBJ1-5; 7 positions agree with TRBD1. The J segment lost 1 base and the V segment lost 7 bases, leaving 1 base of the junction unmatched. The CDR3 is 13 amino acids. Germline loops: CDR1 LNHDA, CDR2 SQIVND (reference sequence). CDR3 sequence (DNA): TGTGCCAGTACACAGGGGAGCAATCAGCCCCAGCATTTT. Translating it yields CASTQGSNQPQHF.

This clone has more than one count but fewer than ten. The chain employs TRBV6-6 and TRBJ2-7; 8 bases fit TRBD1. Germline V gene data show CDR1 as MNHNY and CDR2 as SVGAGI (reference sequence). The V segment lost 5 bases and the J segment 0 bases; nucleotides outside the gene matches: 9. CDR3 length equals 16 residues. The CDR3 is CASSPNRGTSSYEQYF. The CDR3 bases are TGTGCCAGCAGTCCGAACAGGGGGACGAGCTCCTACGAGCAGTACTTC.

This clone turned up a few times. The V gene is TRBV6-5, the J gene TRBJ1-3; D unclear. CDR1 and CDR2 from the germline V gene are MNHEY and SVGAGI. This CDR3 region has 15 residues. Trimming shortened V by 0 bases and J by 11 bases, and 17 bases separated the two germline ends. The CDR3: CASSYSNQDWGAIYF. CDR3 sequence (DNA): TGTGCCAGCAGTTACTCGAACCAGGACTGGGGAGCCATATATTTT.

This clone was detected only a few times. V usage is TRBV28 and J usage is TRBJ1-1; 8 bases are a match to TRBD1. Germline trimming cut 6 bases from V and 5 bases from J; bases unmatched to any gene: 17. CDR1 and CDR2 (germline): MDHEN, SYDVKM. This CDR3 is 17 amino acids long. As DNA, the CDR3 is TGTGCCAGCAGCTCACCTGAGCTGACAGGGGCGCGGACTGAAGCTTTCTTT. Its translation is CASSSPELTGARTEAFF.

As for this clone: The sample contains more than one DNA sequence encoding this CDR3. This sequence joins TRBV5-1 and TRBJ1-5; a weak D match, TRBD1 (5 bases). CDR1 and CDR2 from the germline V gene are SGHRS and YFSETQ. The V and J ends lost 4 bases and 2 bases respectively, with 10 bases between them. This CDR3 contains 14 residues. The CDR3 region has the DNA TGCGCCAGCAGCCCCGGGGGGGGCAATCAGCCCCAGCATTTT. Translated, it gives CASSPGGGNQPQHF.

The rearrangement uses TRBV2 and TRBJ2-7; TRBD1 matches at 7 bases. CDR1 is SNHLY, CDR2 FYNNEI, per germline. Unmatched junction bases numbered 6, after V lost 4 bases and J lost 6 bases. This CDR3 contains 13 residues. The DNA for the CDR3 is TGTGCCAGCAGTGGTTTACAGGGGAGCGAGCAGTACTTC. Encoded protein: CASSGLQGSEQYF.

J is TRBJ2-7 and V is TRBV6-5, with 7 bases that match TRBD1. J gave up 3 bases and V 6 bases, and 11 bases lay outside the gene matches. This CDR3 has 15 amino acids. Looked up from germline, CDR1 is MNHEY and CDR2 is SVGAGI. The CDR3 sequence: CASSRDSLRDYEQYF. The CDR3 bases are TGTGCCAGCAGCCGGGACAGTCTTAGGGACTACGAGCAGTACTTC.

The CDR3 DNA reads as TGTGCTAGTGATCCTCCGGGACTAGCGAACGATGAGCAGTTCTTC. Protein product: CASDPPGLANDEQFF. The chain is built from TRBV12-5 and TRBJ2-1; 10 bases align to TRBD2. CDR1 and CDR2 from the germline V gene are LGHNT and FRNRAP. The J segment lost 8 bases and the V segment lost 7 bases, leaving 11 bases of the junction unmatched. The CDR3 is 15 residues long.

This clone was recorded a few times. This chain uses TRBV7-6 with TRBJ2-7; D is perhaps TRBD2 (6 bases). Germline loops: CDR1 SGHVS, CDR2 FNYEAQ. The CDR3 is 15 amino acids. Trimming took 1 base from V and 6 from J, leaving 16 bases between them. The CDR3 region is CASSLEGLNQGEQYF. Here the CDR3 DNA reads TGTGCCAGCAGCTTAGAGGGACTGAACCAGGGCGAGCAGTACTTC.

This clone has a handful of counts. The CDR3 loop reads CASSWTGRTEAFF. CDR3 DNA sequence: TGTGCCAGCAGCTGGACAGGTCGCACTGAAGCTTTCTTT. The rearrangement joins TRBV14 to TRBJ1-1; 7 nucleotides line up with TRBD1. Trimming removed 5 bases from V and 4 bases from J; junction bases left unmatched: 4. The CDR3 loop spans 13 amino acids. CDR1 is SGHDN and CDR2 is FVKESK in the germline V gene.

The chain has TRBV27 and TRBJ1-2, with D perhaps TRBD1 (5 bases). Between the trimmed V and J ends, which lost 6 bases and 8 bases, there was a span of 13 bases. Per the germline V gene, CDR1 is MNHEY and CDR2 is SMNVEV (reference sequence). CDR3 size: 12 residues. This CDR3 is CASRDNPGGYTF. CDR3 nucleotides: TGTGCCAGCAGGGACAACCCTGGGGGCTACACCTTC.

This chain joins TRBV5-1 and TRBJ2-3; TRBD2 agrees at 9 bases. The CDR3 has 16 residues. The germline CDR1 and CDR2 sequences are SGHRS and YFSETQ. Germline trimming cut 4 bases from V and 2 bases from J; bases unmatched to any gene: 8. CDR3 sequence: CASSPSLAGITDTQYF. The CDR3 DNA sequence: TGCGCCAGCAGCCCCTCACTAGCGGGTATCACAGATACGCAGTATTTT.

This clone showed up just a few times. The rearrangement links TRBV19 to TRBJ1-5, with TRBD1 matching 8 bases. The V gene end was trimmed by 3 bases and the J gene end by 2 bases; junction bases not matched to a gene: 9. CDR3 length: 17 amino acids. The germline CDR1 and CDR2 sequences are LNHDA and SQIVND (reference sequence). For the CDR3, the DNA is TGTGCCAGTAGTATTGGGACAGGTGGGTTGGGCAATCAGCCCCAGCATTTT. It encodes CASSIGTGGLGNQPQHF.

The sample holds many counts of this clone. The chain is built from TRBV4-1 and TRBJ1-2; 8 nucleotides match TRBD1. V shed 4 bases, J shed 1 base, and the junction held 5 bases outside the gene matches. This CDR3 is 15 amino acids long. Germline CDR1 MGHRA, CDR2 YSYEKL. The CDR3, as DNA: TGCGCCAGCAGCCCCAGGACAGGGAATAACTATGGCTACACCTTC. This codes for CASSPRTGNNYGYTF.

This clone was seen more than once but under ten times. This sequence joins TRBV7-3 and TRBJ1-4, with D possibly TRBD1 on 6 matching bases. V lost 0 bases to trimming and J lost 2 bases, with 10 bases between them. From germline, CDR1 is SGHTA and CDR2 FQGTGA. The CDR3 extends over 16 amino acids. As DNA, the CDR3 is TGTGCCAGCAGCTTAACAGGGGGAGACACTAATGAAAAACTGTTTTTT. This sequence encodes CASSLTGGDTNEKLFF. Variable domain in full (rest from reference TRBV7-3 and TRBJ1-4): GAGVSQTPSNKVTEKGKYVELRCDPISGHTALYWYRQSLGQGPEFLIYFQGTGAADDSGLPNDRFFAVRPEGSVSTLKIQRTERGDSAVYLCASSLTGGDTNEKLFFGSGTQLSVL.

V usage is TRBV7-8 and J usage is TRBJ1-1; 7 bases are a match to TRBD1. This CDR3 contains 15 residues. Germline CDR1 is SGHVS and CDR2 is FQNEAQ. Trimming took 5 bases from V and 0 from J; bases not matched to a gene: 6. The CDR3 region is CASSREGALNTEAFF. CDR3 nucleotide sequence: TGTGCCAGCAGCCGAGAGGGGGCCCTGAACACTGAAGCTTTCTTT.

V is TRBV4-2 and J is TRBJ2-1; D not certain. Germline CDR1 and CDR2: LGHNA and YNFKEQ. With 2 bases removed from V and 3 bases from J, the gap between germline ends came to 11 bases. The CDR3 spans 15 residues. The CDR3 reads CASSQKLVDYNEQFF. CDR3 in DNA: TGTGCCAGCAGCCAAAAGCTAGTAGACTACAATGAGCAGTTCTTC.

This chain joins TRBV6-5 and TRBJ2-7; TRBD1 might be the D (6 bases). Per the germline V gene, CDR1 is MNHEY and CDR2 is SVGAGI. V dropped 8 bases and J dropped 1 base, with 9 bases sitting between them. The CDR3 loop spans 12 amino acids. CDR3 coding DNA: TGTGCCAGCCGAGACAGGTCCTACGAGCAGTACTTC. Residues: CASRDRSYEQYF.

This clone was counted at least ten times. This sequence joins TRBV5-6 and TRBJ1-3; 9 nucleotides agree with TRBD1. Germline CDR1 is SGHDT and CDR2 is YYEEEE. The CDR3 totals 17 residues. The junction had 7 bases not matched to a gene; V was cut back by 3 bases and J by 0 bases. CDR3 loop: CASSSTGTGSSGNTIYF. The CDR3 DNA sequence: TGTGCCAGCAGCTCTACCGGGACAGGGAGCTCTGGAAACACCATATATTTT. The variable domain in full, with the rest retrieved from reference TRBV5-6 and TRBJ1-3, is DAGVTQSPTHLIKTRGQQVTLRCSPKSGHDTVSWYQQALGQGPQFIFQYYEEEERQRGNFPDRFSGHQFPNYSSELNVNALLLGDSALYLCASSSTGTGSSGNTIYFGEGSWLTVV.

This clone was found a few times. V usage is TRBV15 and J usage is TRBJ2-1; possibly TRBD1 for D (5 bases). This CDR3 has 16 amino acids. V was shortened by 0 bases and J by 2 bases, with 11 bases between the two germline ends. From germline, CDR1 is LNHNV and CDR2 YYDKDF (reference sequence). Here the CDR3 reads CATSRDPGIPYNEQFF. The DNA for the CDR3 is TGTGCCACCAGCAGAGATCCAGGGATCCCCTACAATGAGCAGTTCTTC.